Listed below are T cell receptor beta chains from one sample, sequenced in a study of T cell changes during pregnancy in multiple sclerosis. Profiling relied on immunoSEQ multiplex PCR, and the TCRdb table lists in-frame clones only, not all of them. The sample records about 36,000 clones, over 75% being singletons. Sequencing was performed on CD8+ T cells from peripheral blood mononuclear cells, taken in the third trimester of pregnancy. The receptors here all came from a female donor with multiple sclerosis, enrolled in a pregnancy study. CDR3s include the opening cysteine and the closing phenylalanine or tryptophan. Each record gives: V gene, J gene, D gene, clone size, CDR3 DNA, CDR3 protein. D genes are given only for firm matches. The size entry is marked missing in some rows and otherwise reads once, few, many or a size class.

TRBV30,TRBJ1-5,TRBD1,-,TGTGCCTGGAGCGAGGGACAGGGAAATCAGCCCCAGCATTTT,CAWSEGQGNQPQHF
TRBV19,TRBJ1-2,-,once,TGTGCCAGTAGTATCCCAGGGTCAGGATATGGCTACACCTTC,CASSIPGSGYGYTF
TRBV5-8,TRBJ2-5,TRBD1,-,TGTGCCAGCAGCGCCCGGGACAGGGGTAGGGAGACCCAGTACTTC,CASSARDRGRETQYF
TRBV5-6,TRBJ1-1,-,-,TGTGCCAGCAGCCCCCCGGGTATCCTGAACACTGAAGCTTTCTTT,CASSPPGILNTEAFF
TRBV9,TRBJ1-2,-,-,TGTGCCAGCAGGGGCAGTCCACCTGCGTCCTATGGCTACACCTTC,CASRGSPPASYGYTF
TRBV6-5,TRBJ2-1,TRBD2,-,TGTGCCAGCAGCCCGACTAGCAGCCTCTACAATGAGCAGTTCTTC,CASSPTSSLYNEQFF
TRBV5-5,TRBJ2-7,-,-,TGTGCCAGCAGCTTGACCGCAGGGGTCAACGAGCAGTACTTC,CASSLTAGVNEQYF
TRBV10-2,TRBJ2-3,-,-,TGCGCCAGCGAAGTGGGCGTTAGCACAGATACGCAGTATTTT,CASEVGVSTDTQYF
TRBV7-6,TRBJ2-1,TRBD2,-,TGTGCCAGCAGCTTAGTAGTATCAGCGGGAGGAAGCTCCTACAATGAGCAGTTCTTC,CASSLVVSAGGSSYNEQFF
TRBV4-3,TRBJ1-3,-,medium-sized,TGCGCCAGCAGCCAAGTCGGGGGGTTTTCCTCTGGAAACACCATATATTTT,CASSQVGGFSSGNTIYF
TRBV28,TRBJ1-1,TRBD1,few,TGTGCCAGCAGTTTATGCTCCCGACAGGGGGATTGTCGAAATGAGGCTTTCTTT,CASSLCSRQGDCRNEAFF
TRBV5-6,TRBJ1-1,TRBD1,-,TGTGCCAGCAGCCTGGGACAGGGGGTGAGTGAGTACACTGAAGCTTTCTTT,CASSLGQGVSEYTEAFF
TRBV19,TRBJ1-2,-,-,TGTGCCAGTAGTATTGGGGGGGAATATGGCTACACCTTC,CASSIGGEYGYTF
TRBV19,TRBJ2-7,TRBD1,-,TGTGCCAGTAGTTACGGACAGGGCCCGGCCTACGAGCAGTACTTC,CASSYGQGPAYEQYF
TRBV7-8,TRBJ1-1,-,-,TGTGCCAGCAGGTTTTCAGGTGGGAACACTGAAGCTTTCTTT,CASRFSGGNTEAFF
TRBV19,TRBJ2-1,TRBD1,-,TGTGCCAGTAGTATATACCACAGGGGTCTCCATGAGCAGTTCTTC,CASSIYHRGLHEQFF
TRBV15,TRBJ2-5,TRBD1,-,TGTGCCACCAGCGGGACAGGGTACCAAGAGACCCAGTACTTC,CATSGTGYQETQYF
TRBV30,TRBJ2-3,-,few,TGTGCCTGGAGTGTAGATGCGATCCTTCCCACAGATACGCAGTATTTT,CAWSVDAILPTDTQYF
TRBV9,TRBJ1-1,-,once,TGTGCCAGCAGCGGCGGCCAGCAGAACACTGAAGCTTTCTTT,CASSGGQQNTEAFF
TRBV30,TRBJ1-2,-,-,TGTGCCTGGCAGGGGCCCATCACATATGGCTACACCTTC,CAWQGPITYGYTF
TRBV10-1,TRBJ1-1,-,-,TGCGCCAGCAGTGAGTACGGGGAACGTGAAGCTTTCTTT,CASSEYGEREAFF
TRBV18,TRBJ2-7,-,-,TGTGCCAGCTCACCCGAGAGCTACGAGCAGTACTTC,CASSPESYEQYF
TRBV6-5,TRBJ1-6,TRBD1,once,TGTGCCAGCGGCACAGGGGGTAATTCACCCCTCCACTTT,CASGTGGNSPLHF
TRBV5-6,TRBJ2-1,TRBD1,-,TGTGCCAGCAGCCCAACCGGGACAGGGTACTACAATGAGCAGTTCTTC,CASSPTGTGYYNEQFF
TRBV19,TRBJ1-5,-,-,TGTGCCACCAGGGAAGCTATCCTGGGTAGCAATCAGCCCCAGCATTTT,CATREAILGSNQPQHF
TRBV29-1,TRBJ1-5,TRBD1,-,TGCAGCGCGGGGACAGGGGACAATCAGCCCCAGCATTTT,CSAGTGDNQPQHF
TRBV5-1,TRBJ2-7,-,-,TGCGCCAGCAGCTTGGGTCCAGGGTCCTACGAGCAGTACTTC,CASSLGPGSYEQYF
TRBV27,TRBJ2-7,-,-,TGTGCCAGCAGTTCCCAAGCGATCTACGAGCAGTACTTC,CASSSQAIYEQYF
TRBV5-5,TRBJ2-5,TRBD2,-,TGTGCCAGCAGCTTCAGCGGGAGGTCCAAAGAGACCCAGTACTTC,CASSFSGRSKETQYF
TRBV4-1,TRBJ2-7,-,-,TGCGCCAGCAGCCAAGACGACGGGGGAACGTACGAGCAGTACTTC,CASSQDDGGTYEQYF
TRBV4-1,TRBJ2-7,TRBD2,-,TGCGCCAGCAGCCAAGATAGCGGGACTTACGAGCAGTACTTC,CASSQDSGTYEQYF
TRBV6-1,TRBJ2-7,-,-,TGTGCCGCTGGTCAGGGAAGCTCCTACGAGCAGTACTTC,CAAGQGSSYEQYF
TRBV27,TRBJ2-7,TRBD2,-,TGTGCCAGCAGTTTGACTAGCGGGAGGCCCTACGAGCAGTACTTC,CASSLTSGRPYEQYF
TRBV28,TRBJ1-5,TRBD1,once,TGTGCCAGCAGACCGGGGACAGACAGCAATCAGCCCCAGCATTTT,CASRPGTDSNQPQHF
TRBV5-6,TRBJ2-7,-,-,TGTGCCAGCAGCTGGGGCCAGAACTACGAGCAGTACTTC,CASSWGQNYEQYF
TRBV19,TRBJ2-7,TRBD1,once,TGTGCCAGTAGTTCAGGGGGCCCTTACGAGCAGTACTTC,CASSSGGPYEQYF
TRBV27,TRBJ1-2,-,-,TGTGCCAGCAACAGCGGGGGGATGGGATGGGGCTACACCTTC,CASNSGGMGWGYTF
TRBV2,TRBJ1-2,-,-,TGTGCCAGCACGGGAGGGGCGGAACCCTCCTATGGCTACACCTTC,CASTGGAEPSYGYTF